Listed here are 22 T cell receptor beta chains from one sample, sequenced in a study of blood T cells in healthy people across ages. A J-beta primer mix and a sample-barcoded 5' primer were used in a second PCR of roughly 6 to 11 cycles. MiXCR, run by TCRdb on the 5' RACE reads, gives a single entry per CDR3 protein. The table has approximately 780,000 distinct CDR3 sequences, around 24% seen once. The data also belong to a second study, concerning T cells of mothers and their children.

Sequences were obtained from blood. The source is a boy between 10 and 17 years old in good health.

This clonotype appeared a few times. The chain recombines TRBV4-2 with TRBJ1-3, with a possible D match to TRBD1 (6 bases). The CDR3 extends over 14 amino acids. From germline, CDR1 is LGHNA and CDR2 YNFKEQ. Trimming left V 11 bases short and J 2 bases short, with 16 bases between. The CDR3 sequence: CAATQGHPGNTIYF. Here the CDR3 DNA reads TGTGCCGCTACCCAGGGGCATCCTGGAAACACCATATATTTT.

The J gene is TRBJ2-4, the V gene TRBV7-8, with 9 bases that match TRBD1. This CDR3 has 16 residues. Germline trimming cut 5 bases from V and 1 base from J; bases unmatched to any gene: 6. The germline CDR1 and CDR2 sequences are SGHVS and FQNEAQ. This chain's CDR3 is CASSHQTGGAKNIQYF. Written as DNA, the CDR3 is TGTGCCAGCAGCCATCAGACAGGGGGTGCCAAAAACATTCAGTACTTC.

This clonotype was observed a single time. Here the CDR3 DNA reads TGCAGCGCGGAGGGGCAGATATTCAATGAGCAGTTCTTC. Encoded protein: CSAEGQIFNEQFF. This chain connects TRBV20-1 to TRBJ2-1, with D possibly TRBD2 on 6 matching bases. Germline CDR1 DFQATT, CDR2 SNEGSKA (reference sequence). This CDR3 comprises 13 residues.

This clonotype was picked up a small number of times. The V and J genes are TRBV6-2 or TRBV6-3 and TRBJ2-1, with D maybe TRBD2 (6 bases). The J call may be in error: the DNA end matches TRBJ2-7 better. Per germline, CDR1 MNHEY and CDR2 SVGEGT. CDR3 length equals 13 residues. CDR3 coding DNA: TGTGCCAGCAGTTACCGGGAGCCTCGGGAGCAGTACTTC. Its translation: CASSYREPREQYF.

This clonotype occurred a few times. The V gene is TRBV18, the J gene TRBJ2-7; tentatively, D is TRBD2 (5 bases). There are 13 residues in the CDR3. Germline CDR1 is KGHSH and CDR2 is LQKENI. Between the trimmed V and J ends, which lost 2 bases and 6 bases, there was a span of 11 bases. CDR3 sequence reads: CASSPGSPSEQYF. The CDR3 DNA sequence: TGTGCCAGCTCACCAGGGAGTCCGAGCGAGCAGTACTTC.

The V gene is TRBV5-1, the J gene TRBJ2-7, with a possible D match to TRBD1 (6 bases). The CDR3 loop spans 15 amino acids. The germline V and J ends were trimmed by 0 bases and 0 bases, with 10 bases remaining between them. Germline loops: CDR1 SGHRS, CDR2 YFSETQ. The CDR3, as DNA: TGCGCCAGCAGCTTGGACGGGACAAACTCCTACGAGCAGTACTTC. It yields the protein CASSLDGTNSYEQYF.

The chain carries TRBV12-3 or TRBV12-4 and TRBJ2-6; TRBD1 might be the D (5 bases). The CDR3 extends over 15 amino acids. The V end lost 8 bases, the J end lost 1 base, and 12 bases lay between the germline ends. CDR3 in amino acids: CASGAGLSGANVLTF. CDR3 DNA sequence: TGTGCCAGCGGGGCAGGGTTATCTGGGGCCAACGTCCTGACTTTC.

This clonotype was observed a few times. The V gene is TRBV6-1, the J gene TRBJ1-2; no reliable D call. Germline CDR1 and CDR2: MNHNS and SASEGT. This CDR3 is built from 13 residues. The V end lost 5 bases, the J end lost 0 bases, and 7 bases lay between the germline ends. The CDR3 loop reads CASSPDPNYGYTF. The DNA for the CDR3 is TGTGCCAGCAGTCCAGACCCTAACTATGGCTACACCTTC.

This chain uses TRBV25-1 with TRBJ1-2; no firm D call. CDR1 is MGHDK, CDR2 SYGVNS, per germline. The germline V and J ends were trimmed by 0 bases and 6 bases, with 14 bases remaining between them. This CDR3 has 15 amino acids. The DNA for the CDR3 is TGTGCCAGCAGTGAATATTTCGAGGGCTGGAATGGCTACACCTTC. It codes for CASSEYFEGWNGYTF.

The J gene is TRBJ2-5, the V gene TRBV11-2; perhaps D is TRBD1 or TRBD2 (5 bases each). Near its end, the DNA agrees better with TRBJ2-7, so the J call may be wrong. The germline V gene has CDR1 SGHAT and CDR2 FQNNGV. This CDR3 is 14 amino acids long. Here the CDR3 reads CASSLDGEGNEQYF. Written as DNA, the CDR3 is TGTGCCAGCAGCTTAGATGGCGAGGGGAACGAGCAGTACTTC.

The chain employs TRBV5-1 and TRBJ2-5, with D perhaps given as TRBD1 or TRBD2 (5 bases each). Trimming cost V 7 bases and J 2 bases, with 18 bases left between them. CDR1 and CDR2 from the germline V gene are SGHRS and YFSETQ. The CDR3 is made up of 15 amino acids. The CDR3 region has the DNA TGCGCCAGCGGACCCTTCGGGGCAAGACAAGAGACCCAGTACTTC. This codes for CASGPFGARQETQYF.

This chain joins TRBV20-1 and TRBJ2-5; 11 bases match TRBD2. The J call is in doubt because the DNA end fits TRBJ2-7 better. The CDR3 consists of 13 residues. Germline CDR1 reads DFQATT; CDR2 reads SNEGSKA (reference sequence). CDR3 sequence (DNA): TGCAGTGTAGGGACTAGCGGAGTCTACGAGCAGTACTTC. This encodes CSVGTSGVYEQYF.

The chain employs TRBV6-5 and TRBJ2-1; D perhaps matches TRBD1 (6 bases). V gave up 1 base and J gave up 0 bases, with 10 bases separating them. CDR3 size: 16 residues. The germline CDR1 and CDR2 sequences are MNHEY and SVGAGI. CDR3 loop: CASSYLGHNSYNEQFF. The CDR3 DNA is TGTGCCAGCAGTTACTTGGGACACAACTCCTACAATGAGCAGTTCTTC.

This clonotype was seen a few times. The rearrangement joins TRBV29-1 to TRBJ1-5; tentatively, D is TRBD1 (6 bases). Trimming shortened V by 3 bases and J by 1 base, and 10 bases separated the two germline ends. The CDR3 has 14 amino acids. Germline CDR1 reads SQVTM; CDR2 reads ANQGSEA. The CDR3 nucleotides are TGCAGCGTTGAGGGGGCTGGGAGCAATCAGCCCCAGCATTTT. Residues: CSVEGAGSNQPQHF.

This clonotype was counted only a few times. The chain employs TRBV6-6 and TRBJ2-5; possibly TRBD1 or TRBD2 for D (5 bases each). The V end lost 4 bases, the J end lost 2 bases, and 11 bases lay between the germline ends. The CDR3 is 14 amino acids. The germline CDR1 and CDR2 sequences are MNHNY and SVGAGI (reference sequence). DNA of the CDR3: TGTGCCAGCAGTTCCATGGGACGGCAAGAGACCCAGTACTTC. Translating it yields CASSSMGRQETQYF.

The chain has TRBV29-1 and TRBJ2-5; D may be TRBD1 or TRBD2 (5 bases each). Between the trimmed V and J ends, which lost 3 bases and 3 bases, there was a span of 14 bases. CDR3 size: 14 residues. Looked up from germline, CDR1 is SQVTM and CDR2 is ANQGSEA. In DNA, the CDR3 is TGCAGCGTTGATATGGGAGTGGGGGAAGAGACCCAGTACTTC. Translated: CSVDMGVGEETQYF. Together with reference TRBV29-1 and TRBJ2-5, the CDR3 gives the full variable domain: SAVISQKPSRDICQRGTSLTIQCQVDSQVTMMFWYRQQPGQSLTLIATANQGSEATYESGFVIDKFPISRPNLTFSTLTVSNMSPEDSSIYLCSVDMGVGEETQYFGPGTRLLVL.

The chain carries TRBV9 and TRBJ1-3; D gene unclear. V lost 2 bases and J lost 4, with 7 bases in between. Germline V gene sequence: CDR1 SGDLS, CDR2 YYNGEE. The CDR3 runs 13 residues. The CDR3 loop is CASSVLGGNTIYF. The CDR3, as DNA: TGTGCCAGCAGCGTTTTAGGGGGAAACACCATATATTTT.

This clonotype occurred a few times. The chain uses TRBV4-2 and TRBJ1-2; D may be TRBD1 (6 bases). The CDR3 is made up of 16 amino acids. CDR1 LGHNA and CDR2 YNFKEQ come from the germline V gene. V was shortened by 1 base and J by 5 bases, with 17 bases between the two germline ends. The CDR3 sequence is CASSQVGNRDGYGYTF. CDR3 nucleotides: TGTGCCAGCAGCCAAGTGGGTAACAGGGATGGATATGGCTACACCTTC.

The chain carries TRBV3-1 and TRBJ1-1, with 7 bases aligning to TRBD1. This CDR3 contains 13 residues. Per the germline V gene, CDR1 is LGHDT and CDR2 is YNNKEL (reference sequence). J was trimmed by 4 bases and V by 6 bases; bases with no gene match: 5. The CDR3 region has the DNA TGTGCCAGCAGGCAGAGACAGGGCACTGAAGCTTTCTTT. This codes for CASRQRQGTEAFF.

The chain recombines TRBV21-1 with TRBJ2-5; the table calls TRBD1, which could not be checked here. TRBV21-1 is a known pseudogene. The CDR3 sequence is 14 residues long. The CDR3 protein is CASSIGRGAETQYF. CDR3 coding DNA: TGTGCCAGCAGCATCGGACGGGGAGCAGAGACCCAGTACTTC.

This chain links TRBV12-3 or TRBV12-4 with TRBJ1-1; a possible D gene is TRBD1 (6 bases). This CDR3 is 15 amino acids long. Trimming stripped 5 bases from V and 2 bases from J, with 15 bases between. DNA of the CDR3: TGTGCCAGCAGTATCCCCAGGGGACCCAACACTGAAGCTTTCTTT. Amino acids: CASSIPRGPNTEAFF.

This clonotype has only a few counts. The V gene is TRBV6-1, the J gene TRBJ2-7; D gene ambiguous. Per the germline V gene, CDR1 is MNHNS and CDR2 is SASEGT. V was cut by 7 bases and J by 5 bases, with 9 bases left in between. The CDR3 totals 11 residues. CDR3 bases: TGTGCCAGCATGAGGATCCACGAGCAGTACTTC. It encodes CASMRIHEQYF.